This is a list of T cell receptor beta chains from one sample in a study of blood T cell repertoires in COVID-19. The method was immunoSEQ multiplex PCR; TCRdb's version includes in-frame clones alone and lacks a portion of them. The data hold roughly 120,000 clones, with about 78% observed a single time. Sequencing used peripheral blood. The origin of the receptors is a man aged 70 or older with acute or convalescent COVID-19. CDR3s include the opening cysteine and the closing phenylalanine or tryptophan. The D gene is left open where the match is weak. The listing skips clone size in some rows; elsewhere it reads once, few, many or a size class.

v_call	j_call	clone_size	d_call	cdr3_aa	cdr3_nt
TRBV19	TRBJ1-2	NA	NA	CASSSPPQGWYGYTF	TGTGCCAGTAGTTCCCCCCCTCAGGGGTGGTATGGCTACACCTTC
TRBV6-5	TRBJ2-1	NA	TRBD2	CASKTSGGSEQFF	TGTGCCAGCAAAACTAGCGGGGGGTCTGAGCAGTTCTTC
TRBV14	TRBJ1-6	NA	TRBD1	CASSVGTGLNSPLHF	TGTGCCAGCAGCGTCGGGACAGGGCTTAATTCACCCCTCCACTTT
TRBV2	TRBJ1-3	NA	NA	CASRQGHGNTIYF	TGTGCCAGCAGGCAGGGGCATGGAAACACCATATATTTT
TRBV3-1/TRBV3-2	TRBJ2-6	NA	NA	CASSQVLSGANVLTF	TGTGCCAGCAGCCAAGTTCTCTCTGGGGCCAACGTCCTGACTTTC
TRBV3-1/TRBV3-2	TRBJ1-1	NA	NA	CASSPTDTDTEAFF	TGTGCCAGCAGCCCGACGGACACCGATACTGAAGCTTTCTTT
TRBV12-5	TRBJ1-5	medium-sized	TRBD1	CASGGTGGVQPQHF	TGTGCTAGTGGGGGGACAGGGGGCGTTCAGCCCCAGCATTTT
TRBV11-2	TRBJ1-2	NA	TRBD1	CASSLHRDSRVWSYGYTF	TGTGCCAGCAGCTTGCACCGGGACAGTCGGGTGTGGAGCTATGGCTACACCTTC
TRBV6-2/TRBV6-3	TRBJ2-7	few	TRBD2	CASSRDYSYEQYF	TGTGCCAGCAGCAGGGACTACTCCTACGAGCAGTACTTC
TRBV19	TRBJ2-7	few	TRBD2	CASSLAGGPPAYEQYF	TGTGCCAGTAGTCTAGCGGGGGGACCGCCCGCCTACGAGCAGTACTTC
TRBV6-2/TRBV6-3	TRBJ1-2	NA	NA	CASSYSGRSDYGYTF	TGTGCCAGCAGTTACTCTGGGCGCTCGGACTATGGCTACACCTTC
TRBV9	TRBJ1-1	NA	TRBD1	CASSPQTGVVEAFF	TGTGCCAGCAGCCCCCAGACAGGGGTCGTTGAAGCTTTCTTT
TRBV4-3	TRBJ2-2	NA	NA	CASSQDLTNTGELFF	TGCGCCAGCAGCCAAGATTTAACGAACACCGGGGAGCTGTTTTTT
TRBV4-3	TRBJ1-1	few	TRBD1	CASSQGGAGGTEAFF	TGCGCCAGCAGCCAAGGGGGAGCAGGGGGGACTGAAGCTTTCTTT
TRBV10-3	TRBJ1-6	NA	NA	CAISESGQTNSPLHF	TGTGCCATCAGTGAGTCAGGACAGACCAATTCACCCCTCCACTTT
TRBV20-1	TRBJ2-1	NA	NA	CSLDNNNEQFF	TGCAGTCTCGACAATAACAATGAGCAGTTCTTC
TRBV6-5	TRBJ2-1	NA	TRBD1	CASSYGTGEYNEQFF	TGTGCCAGCAGTTACGGAACAGGGGAGTACAATGAGCAGTTCTTC
TRBV3-1/TRBV3-2	TRBJ2-7	NA	NA	CASSLSYRAAYEQYF	TGTGCCAGCAGTCTAAGCTACAGGGCGGCCTACGAGCAGTACTTC
TRBV4-1	TRBJ1-1	NA	NA	CASSQGTRPMNTEAFF	TGCGCCAGCAGCCAAGGGACAAGGCCCATGAACACTGAAGCTTTCTTT
TRBV11-2	TRBJ1-1	NA	TRBD1	CASSFAGGGTEAFF	TGTGCCAGCAGCTTCGCAGGGGGCGGTACTGAAGCTTTCTTT
TRBV9	TRBJ2-5	NA	NA	CASSIQDWSQETQYF	TGTGCCAGCAGCATCCAAGACTGGAGTCAAGAGACCCAGTACTTC
TRBV27	TRBJ2-3	NA	TRBD2	CASSLVGRTDTQYF	TGTGCCAGCAGTCTCGTCGGGAGGACAGATACGCAGTATTTT
TRBV6-5	TRBJ2-2	few	NA	CASSLLSGYAGELFF	TGTGCCAGCAGTCTCCTCTCAGGGTATGCCGGGGAGCTGTTTTTT
TRBV30	TRBJ1-2	NA	NA	CAWSGGRYGYTF	TGTGCCTGGAGTGGGGGCAGGTATGGCTACACCTTC
TRBV10-3	TRBJ1-1	NA	NA	CAISEKGLMNTEAFF	TGTGCCATCAGTGAGAAAGGACTGATGAACACTGAAGCTTTCTTT
TRBV11-2	TRBJ2-5	NA	NA	CASSLELGRAQETQYF	TGTGCCAGCAGCTTAGAACTGGGCAGGGCGCAAGAGACCCAGTACTTC
TRBV7-2	TRBJ2-7	once	TRBD1	CASSPAGTGTYEQYF	TGTGCCAGCAGCCCCGCCGGGACAGGGACCTACGAGCAGTACTTC
TRBV30	TRBJ1-1	few	NA	CACSRETNTEAFF	TGTGCCTGTAGCAGGGAAACGAACACTGAAGCTTTCTTT
TRBV3-1/TRBV3-2	TRBJ2-1	NA	TRBD2	CASSLLAGGDNEQFF	TGTGCCAGCAGCCTTCTAGCGGGGGGGGACAATGAGCAGTTCTTC
TRBV9	TRBJ2-1	NA	TRBD2	CASSLGTSGGGEQFF	TGTGCCAGCAGCCTCGGGACTAGCGGGGGAGGTGAGCAGTTCTTC
TRBV7-2	TRBJ1-2	few	TRBD1	CASSPRTGTNYGYTF	TGTGCCAGCAGCCCACGGACAGGGACCAACTATGGCTACACCTTC
TRBV11-3	TRBJ1-1	NA	NA	CASSLVDGGAAFF	TGTGCCAGCAGCTTAGTGGATGGGGGGGCGGCTTTCTTT
TRBV6-1	TRBJ1-2	NA	NA	CASSEGQRLYGYTF	TGTGCCAGCAGTGAAGGCCAGCGACTCTATGGCTACACCTTC
TRBV9	TRBJ2-5	NA	NA	CASSVAGRETQYF	TGTGCCAGCAGCGTAGCAGGGAGGGAGACCCAGTACTTC
TRBV7-2	TRBJ1-5	NA	TRBD1	CASSLGDRGLQPQHF	TGTGCCAGCAGCCTAGGGGACAGGGGGCTTCAGCCCCAGCATTTT
TRBV7-3	TRBJ1-1	NA	TRBD1	CASSVDRGATEAFF	TGTGCCAGCAGCGTCGACAGGGGAGCCACTGAAGCTTTCTTT
TRBV6-2/TRBV6-3	TRBJ2-6	once	TRBD1	CASSSFGQGISGANVLTF	TGTGCCAGCAGTTCCTTCGGACAGGGAATCTCTGGGGCCAACGTCCTGACTTTC
TRBV4-2	TRBJ2-2	NA	NA	CASSQVTGELFF	TGTGCCAGCAGCCAAGTAACCGGGGAGCTGTTTTTT
TRBV5-1	TRBJ1-1	NA	NA	CASSLASTVNTEAFF	TGCGCCAGCAGCTTGGCCTCAACAGTGAACACTGAAGCTTTCTTT
TRBV5-1	TRBJ2-1	NA	TRBD2	CASSFGLAASFQGDYNEQFF	TGCGCCAGCAGCTTCGGACTAGCGGCTTCCTTCCAAGGGGATTACAATGAGCAGTTCTTC
TRBV19	TRBJ1-2	NA	NA	CASTGGSAYGYTF	TGTGCCAGTACGGGCGGGTCCGCCTATGGCTACACCTTC
TRBV4-2	TRBJ1-2	NA	NA	CASSQEGREGYTF	TGTGCCAGCAGCCAAGAGGGCAGGGAAGGCTACACCTTC
TRBV12-5	TRBJ1-6	NA	TRBD1	CASGLVPWDRGLAPLHF	TGTGCTAGTGGTTTGGTTCCCTGGGACAGGGGGTTGGCACCCCTCCACTTT
TRBV29-1	TRBJ1-2	NA	NA	CSVDEPARGYTF	TGCAGCGTTGACGAGCCAGCGAGGGGCTACACCTTC
TRBV21-1	TRBJ2-5	NA	NA	CASSRRQDPQETQYF	TGTGCCAGCAGCCGCCGACAGGACCCCCAAGAGACCCAGTACTTC
TRBV7-9	TRBJ1-6	NA	NA	CASSVGRDYNSPLHF	TGTGCCAGCAGCGTCGGCAGGGATTACAATTCACCCCTCCACTTT
TRBV11-2	TRBJ1-1	once	NA	CASSVYMSGNTEAFF	TGTGCCAGCAGCGTGTACATGTCGGGGAACACTGAAGCTTTCTTT
TRBV28	TRBJ2-1	once	NA	CASSLRVSLNNEQFF	TGTGCCAGCAGTCTCAGGGTGTCCTTGAACAATGAGCAGTTCTTC
TRBV18	TRBJ1-2	NA	NA	CASSDGITGLDAGYTF	TGTGCCAGCTCAGATGGTATTACAGGGTTGGATGCTGGCTACACCTTC
TRBV6-1	TRBJ1-1	NA	NA	CASSGDFRLTNTEAFF	TGTGCCAGCAGTGGGGACTTCCGCTTAACGAACACTGAAGCTTTCTTT
TRBV7-2	TRBJ2-5	NA	NA	CASSLAIQSETQYF	TGTGCCAGCAGCTTAGCGATCCAAAGCGAGACCCAGTACTTC
TRBV20-1	TRBJ1-5	NA	NA	CSASRAGINQPQHF	TGCAGTGCTAGTAGGGCAGGGATTAATCAGCCCCAGCATTTT
TRBV11-2	TRBJ1-1	NA	NA	CASSPRRLNTEAFF	TGTGCCAGCAGCCCGCGTCGCTTGAACACTGAAGCTTTCTTT
TRBV2	TRBJ1-6	once	NA	CASRIRGSPTLHF	TGTGCCAGCAGGATCCGGGGGTCGCCCACCCTCCACTTT
TRBV6-5	TRBJ1-5	few	TRBD1	CASSRTQGDQPQHF	TGTGCCAGCAGTCGGACGCAGGGGGATCAGCCCCAGCATTTT
TRBV6-2/TRBV6-3	TRBJ2-7	NA	NA	CASSYSAKQYF	TGTGCCAGCAGTTACTCGGCCAAGCAGTACTTC
TRBV4-2	TRBJ1-5	few	TRBD1	CASSQKTGANNQPQHF	TGTGCCAGCAGCCAAAAGACAGGGGCGAACAATCAGCCCCAGCATTTT